This T cell receptor (beta chain) is drawn from a study of T cell responses to AZD1222 COVID-19 vaccine. Study-wide context: The study pooled second doses at about 4 or about 12 weeks. Whole-study findings and limits: When two AZD1222 doses had been given, Spike-specific TCR breadth and depth rose. Donor demographics were predominantly white British with a female majority; clonal diversity may be underestimated.

CDR3 length: 14 amino acids. The junction had 9 bases not matched to a gene; V was cut back by 6 bases and J by 8 bases. The V gene's germline CDR1 is MDHEN and CDR2 SYDVKM. Only in-frame clones appear in the TCRdb table, and some are missing; sequencing was by immunoSEQ multiplex PCR. This sample has more than 95,000 clones, with almost 90% found just once. About this clone itself: Its antigen is undetermined.

The V and J genes are TRBV28 and TRBJ1-4; 7 bases fit TRBD1. Here the sequenced sample was peripheral blood, taken on day 0 of AZD1222 vaccination. The origin of this receptor is an adult in good health. CDR3 protein: CASRETGKGEKLFF. Written as DNA, the CDR3 is TGTGCCAGCAGGGAGACAGGGAAGGGGGAAAAACTGTTTTTT. Together with reference TRBV28 and TRBJ1-4, the CDR3 gives the full variable domain: DVKVTQSSRYLVKRTGEKVFLECVQDMDHENMFWYRQDPGLGLRLIYFSYDVKMKEKGDIPEGYSVSREKKERFSLILESASTNQTSMYLCASRETGKGEKLFFGSGTQLSVL.